This is a list of T cell receptor beta chains from one sample in a study of Ad26.COV2.S vaccination and SARS-CoV-2 variants. Sequenced by immunoSEQ multiplex PCR; TCRdb stores in-frame clones only, minus some. The data show hundreds of thousands of clones, 89% seen once. This specimen consisted of peripheral blood, obtained in a trial of Ad26.COV2.S vaccine versus placebo. All receptors derive from a person between 18 and 60 years old who received the Ad26.COV2.S COVID-19 vaccine or a placebo. CDR3s include the opening cysteine and the closing phenylalanine or tryptophan. The D gene is left open where the match is weak. Only part of the rows carry a size: once, few, many, or a class if the clone is expanded.

TRBJ1-5 . TRBV30 . CAWSDIGGDQPQHF TGTGCCTGGAGTGATATCGGAGGGGATCAGCCCCAGCATTTT
TRBJ1-4 . TRBV7-9 . CASSRGEGEKLFF TGTGCCAGCAGCCGGGGGGAAGGTGAAAAACTGTTTTTT
TRBJ2-2 . TRBV5-1 . CASRGAPNTGELFF TGCGCCAGCCGGGGGGCGCCGAACACCGGGGAGCTGTTTTTT
TRBJ2-2 TRBD2 TRBV5-4 . CASSSGGAAGELFF TGTGCCAGCAGCTCGGGGGGGGCGGCCGGGGAGCTGTTTTTT
TRBJ2-2 . TRBV3-1/TRBV3-2 . CASSQRPLVTGELFF TGTGCCAGCAGCCAAAGACCGTTAGTAACCGGGGAGCTGTTTTTT
TRBJ2-1 . TRBV5-6 . CASSLFLAGNEQFF TGTGCCAGCAGCTTGTTTCTAGCCGGGAATGAGCAGTTCTTC
TRBJ1-6 . TRBV7-3 . CASSPSGASPLHF TGTGCCAGCAGCCCAAGTGGGGCGTCACCCCTCCACTTT
TRBJ2-3 . TRBV18 . CASSPPPSTDTQYF TGTGCCAGCTCACCACCCCCTAGCACAGATACGCAGTATTTT
TRBJ2-2 . TRBV7-8 . CASSFLGTGGTGELFF TGTGCCAGCAGCTTCCTGGGGACTGGGGGAACCGGGGAGCTGTTTTTT
TRBJ2-7 . TRBV4-2 few CASSQVPVFYEQYF TGTGCCAGCAGCCAAGTGCCGGTTTTCTACGAGCAGTACTTC
TRBJ1-5 . TRBV2 . CASSTRDQPQHF TGTGCCAGCAGTACCAGGGATCAGCCCCAGCATTTT